This is a list of T cell receptor beta chains from one sample in a study of PD-1 blockade in classical Hodgkin lymphoma. Here immunoSEQ multiplex PCR was the method, and the copy in TCRdb shows in-frame clones only, minus some. The sample gives approximately 89,000 clones, nearly 85% of which show up once; approximately 15% is in the top ten. The starting material was peripheral blood mononuclear cells (PBMCs), obtained before the fourth cycle of nivolumab. The receptors shown here come from a human donor with classical Hodgkin lymphoma. The CDR3 runs from the conserved cysteine through the conserved F or W. D genes are given only for firm matches. Only part of the rows carry a size: once, few, many, or a class if the clone is expanded.

clone_size d_call j_call v_call cdr3_aa cdr3_nt
few . TRBJ2-7 TRBV2 CASSVQEESYEQYF TGTGCCAGCAGTGTACAGGAGGAGTCCTACGAGCAGTACTTC
. . TRBJ2-5 TRBV9 CASSPGVWETQYF TGTGCCAGCAGCCCCGGGGTGTGGGAGACCCAGTACTTC
. . TRBJ1-1 TRBV10-3 CAITRDPQGATAFF TGTGCCATCACTAGGGACCCACAAGGGGCCACGGCTTTCTTT
. . TRBJ1-2 TRBV21-1 CASSKGGQGLRRYGYTF TGTGCCAGCAGCAAAGGGGGACAGGGCCTTCGACGTTATGGCTACACCTTC
few TRBD2 TRBJ2-7 TRBV5-1 CASSSLAGGPAAEQYF TGCGCCAGCAGCTCACTAGCGGGAGGGCCCGCGGCCGAGCAGTACTTC
. TRBD2 TRBJ2-1 TRBV4-2 CASSQVASGDNEQFF TGTGCCAGCAGCCAAGTTGCTAGCGGCGACAATGAGCAGTTCTTC
. . TRBJ2-3 TRBV2 CASSEATDTQYF TGTGCCAGCAGTGAGGCTACAGATACGCAGTATTTT
once TRBD2 TRBJ2-7 TRBV5-1 CASSTRTSGYEQYF TGCGCCAGCAGCACCCGGACTAGCGGCTACGAGCAGTACTTC
. . TRBJ1-3 TRBV28 CASSLLGLGNTIYF TGTGCCAGCAGTTTATTGGGGTTGGGAAACACCATATATTTT
few . TRBJ2-7 TRBV5-1 CASSRDASSYEQYF TGCGCCAGCAGCCGGGACGCCAGCTCCTACGAGCAGTACTTC
. . TRBJ2-1 TRBV12-1 CASSFKRGLGAGGYNEQFF TGTGCCAGCAGCTTTAAGAGGGGCTTAGGAGCGGGAGGTTACAATGAGCAGTTCTTC
. . TRBJ1-2 TRBV6-1 CATPGRKAPYGYTF TGTGCCACCCCCGGGAGGAAAGCGCCCTATGGCTACACCTTC
. . TRBJ1-2 TRBV29-1 CSVSTGVNYGYTF TGCAGCGTCTCGACAGGAGTTAACTATGGCTACACCTTC
few TRBD1 TRBJ2-1 TRBV27 CASSFGTGVPPLHNEQFF TGTGCCAGCAGTTTTGGGACAGGGGTCCCCCCCTTACACAATGAGCAGTTCTTC
. . TRBJ2-7 TRBV5-6 CASSLGGRRANEQYF TGTGCCAGCAGCTTGGGGGGAAGGAGAGCCAACGAGCAGTACTTC
. TRBD2 TRBJ2-5 TRBV10-3 CAIRGGTSGTYQETQYF TGTGCCATCAGAGGGGGGACTAGCGGGACCTACCAAGAGACCCAGTACTTC
. TRBD2 TRBJ2-7 TRBV28 CASKPYPGLAEFGNEQYF TGTGCCAGCAAACCCTACCCTGGACTAGCGGAATTTGGGAACGAGCAGTACTTC
. . TRBJ2-1 TRBV5-6 CASTSYNEQFF TGTGCCAGCACCTCCTACAATGAGCAGTTCTTC
. TRBD2 TRBJ2-5 TRBV5-5 CASSRQAGGGEETQYF TGTGCCAGCAGCCGCCAGGCGGGAGGGGGAGAAGAGACCCAGTACTTC
. TRBD1 TRBJ2-4 TRBV19 CASSTDRVGKNIQYF TGTGCCAGTAGTACCGACAGGGTTGGAAAAAACATTCAGTACTTC
. TRBD1 TRBJ1-2 TRBV28 CASSFSQGHYGYTF TGTGCCAGCAGTTTTTCACAGGGGCACTACGGCTACACCTTC
. . TRBJ1-1 TRBV2 CASSTGTRAFF TGTGCCAGCAGTACAGGGACAAGAGCTTTCTTT
. . TRBJ2-5 TRBV27 CASRDRGTQYF TGTGCCAGCAGGGACAGAGGGACCCAGTACTTC
. . TRBJ1-3 TRBV7-8 CASSLAAAGNTIYF TGTGCCAGCAGCTTAGCGGCAGCTGGAAACACCATATATTTT
. TRBD1 TRBJ2-7 TRBV9 CASSPRGHQGTYEQYF TGTGCCAGCAGCCCTAGGGGGCACCAGGGGACCTACGAGCAGTACTTC
. . TRBJ1-3 TRBV19 CASSHRTLSSGNTIYF TGTGCCAGTAGTCACCGGACACTCTCATCTGGAAACACCATATATTTT
. . TRBJ1-1 TRBV19 CASRRPSGAVGMNTEAFF TGTGCCAGTAGACGCCCCTCTGGGGCAGTGGGAATGAACACTGAAGCTTTCTTT
. . TRBJ1-4 TRBV29-1 CSAIGNEKLFF TGCAGCGCAATCGGTAATGAAAAACTGTTTTTT
. TRBD2 TRBJ2-1 TRBV9 CASSALAGTPATNEQFF TGTGCCAGCAGCGCCCTAGCGGGAACACCGGCTACAAATGAGCAGTTCTTC
. . TRBJ2-7 TRBV23-1 CASSPRDTGRGEQYF TGCGCCAGCAGTCCCCGGGACACAGGTCGAGGCGAGCAGTACTTC
. . TRBJ1-5 TRBV6-4 CASSEGSGQPQHF TGTGCCAGCAGTGAGGGGTCCGGTCAGCCCCAGCATTTT
. TRBD2 TRBJ2-7 TRBV12-5 CASGALAGEGEQYF TGTGCTAGTGGTGCCCTAGCGGGAGAAGGCGAGCAGTACTTC
. TRBD1 TRBJ1-5 TRBV6-5 CASSGGQGPNQPQHF TGTGCCAGCAGTGGAGGACAGGGCCCCAATCAGCCCCAGCATTTT
. . TRBJ2-2 TRBV19 CASSMRSSPNTGELFF TGTGCCAGTAGTATGAGATCCAGCCCGAACACCGGGGAGCTGTTTTTT
. . TRBJ1-4 TRBV7-2 CASSFTAYEKLFF TGTGCCAGCAGCTTTACGGCTTATGAAAAACTGTTTTTT
few . TRBJ2-7 TRBV2 CASSEEGFEQYF TGTGCCAGCAGTGAAGAGGGGTTCGAGCAGTACTTC
. TRBD2 TRBJ2-3 TRBV5-4 CASSSGLGSFTDTQYF TGTGCCAGCAGCTCAGGACTAGGCTCTTTCACAGATACGCAGTATTTT
. TRBD2 TRBJ2-5 TRBV7-9 CASSRTSNGPRETQYF TGTGCCAGCAGCCGGACTAGCAATGGACCAAGAGAGACCCAGTACTTC
once . TRBJ2-2 TRBV9 CASSVGTNTGELFF TGTGCCAGCAGCGTAGGGACGAACACCGGGGAGCTGTTTTTT
. . TRBJ2-6 TRBV5-8 CASSLVGRGVVSGANVLTF TGTGCCAGCAGCTTGGTTGGCAGGGGAGTTGTGTCTGGGGCCAACGTCCTGACTTTC
once TRBD2 TRBJ2-7 TRBV7-2 CASSLAPGLAGDEQYF TGTGCCAGCAGCTTAGCGCCGGGACTAGCGGGAGACGAGCAGTACTTC
. . TRBJ2-1 TRBV30 CAWSIGGGGVFF TGTGCCTGGAGTATAGGCGGAGGGGGAGTGTTCTTC
. . TRBJ2-7 TRBV7-9 CASSLAYGDEQYF TGTGCCAGCAGCTTAGCGTACGGGGACGAGCAGTACTTC
. . TRBJ1-2 TRBV14 CASSAGTGANYGYTF TGTGCCAGCAGCGCGGGGACGGGAGCTAACTATGGCTACACCTTC
. . TRBJ2-7 TRBV7-2 CASSLGGGGAYEQYF TGTGCCAGCAGCTTAGGAGGAGGGGGGGCCTACGAGCAGTACTTC